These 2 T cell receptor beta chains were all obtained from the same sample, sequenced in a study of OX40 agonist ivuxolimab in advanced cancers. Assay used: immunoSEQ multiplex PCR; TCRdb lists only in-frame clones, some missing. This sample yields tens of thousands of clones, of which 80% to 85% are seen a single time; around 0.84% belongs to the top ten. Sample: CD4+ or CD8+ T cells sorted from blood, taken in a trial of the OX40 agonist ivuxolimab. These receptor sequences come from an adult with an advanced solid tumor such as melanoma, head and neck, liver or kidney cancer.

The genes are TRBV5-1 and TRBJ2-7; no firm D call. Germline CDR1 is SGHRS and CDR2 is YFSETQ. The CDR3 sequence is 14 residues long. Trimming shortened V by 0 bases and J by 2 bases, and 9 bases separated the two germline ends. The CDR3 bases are TGCGCCAGCAGCTTGGCACGGGCAACCTACGAGCAGTACTTC. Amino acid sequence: CASSLARATYEQYF.

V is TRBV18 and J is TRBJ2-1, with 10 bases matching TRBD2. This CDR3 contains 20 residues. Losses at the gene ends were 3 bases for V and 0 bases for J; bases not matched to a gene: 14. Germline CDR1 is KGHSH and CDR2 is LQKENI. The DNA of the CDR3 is TGTGCCAGCTCACCTCCCCTAGCGGGGGCCCCCTTAAGCTCCTACAATGAGCAGTTCTTC. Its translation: CASSPPLAGAPLSSYNEQFF. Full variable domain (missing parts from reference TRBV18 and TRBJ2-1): NAGVMQNPRHLVRRRGQEARLRCSPMKGHSHVYWYRQLPEEGLKFMVYLQKENIIDESGMPKERFSAEFPKEGPSILRIQQVVRGDSAAYFCASSPPLAGAPLSSYNEQFFGPGTRLTVL.